The source of this T cell receptor beta chain is a study of human T cells and chemical hapten exposure. CDR1 is SGHTA and CDR2 is FQGNSA in the germline V gene. V shed 5 bases, J shed 3 bases, and the junction held 7 bases outside the gene matches. The CDR3 runs to 17 residues. Time point of the sample: patch test 3, about 24 weeks after DPC sensitization. Treatment denoted: therapeutic diphenylcyclopropenone sensitization with weekly scalp DPC. TCRdb passed the RACE reads through MiXCR, listing each CDR3 protein once. The repertoire holds some 84,000 distinct CDR3 sequences, with 9.5% to 14% as singletons.

The sequencing here drew on whole blood, taken in connection with sensitization to the hapten diphenylcyclopropenone (DPC). V usage is TRBV7-2 and J usage is TRBJ2-1, with TRBD2 matching over 13 bases. This TCR was sampled from a woman in her forties or fifties with alopecia areata. Some clones in this sample may be carry-over from other donors' samples. CDR3 sequence: CASSIGGLAGVYNEQFF. The DNA of the CDR3 is TGTGCCAGCAGCATAGGTGGACTAGCGGGAGTCTACAATGAGCAGTTCTTC.